This T cell receptor beta chain is from a study of shared clonotypes between healthy human individuals. The method was immunoSEQ multiplex PCR; TCRdb's version includes in-frame clones alone and lacks a portion of them. The table has about 980,000 clones, less than 85% seen once. V lost 3 bases and J lost 4; bases outside the gene matches: 10. The CDR3 sequence is 16 residues long. The germline V gene encodes CDR1 KGHSH and CDR2 LQKENI. Sequenced material: memory CD4+ T cells sorted from blood. Subset given: CD45RA-negative fraction. This receptor was obtained from a man between 18 and 29 years old in good health. This chain links TRBV18 with TRBJ2-3; 7 bases line up with TRBD2. CDR3 coding DNA: TGTGCCAGCTCACCCCTTTTAATGGGAGGGCCAGATACGCAGTATTTT. This gives the protein CASSPLLMGGPDTQYF.